Below are 29 T cell receptor beta chains sequenced from a single sample in a study of blood T cells in healthy people across ages. A sample-barcoded 5' primer and a J-beta primer mix were used in a second PCR of roughly 7 to 11 cycles. TCRdb used MiXCR to reprocess the 5' RACE reads, holding one entry per CDR3 protein. The repertoire holds under 700,000 distinct CDR3 sequences, with around 24% as singletons. The sample was also reused in another study, on T cells of mothers and their children.

Sequencing was carried out using blood. The receptors derive from a boy aged 5-17 years in good health.

This chain joins TRBV30 and TRBJ2-6, with a weak D call TRBD2 (5 bases). Germline V gene data show CDR1 as GTSNPN and CDR2 as SVGIG (reference sequence). V was clipped by 2 bases and J by 1 base, with 12 bases between them. CDR3 size: 16 residues. CDR3 nucleotides: TGTGCCTGGAGTCCGGGGTCAGTATCTGGGGCCAACGTCCTGACTTTC. Protein sequence: CAWSPGSVSGANVLTF.

Worth noting for this clonotype: The junction shows a germline mismatch at one end, possibly a read error. The V and J genes are TRBV5-5 and TRBJ1-1; D uncertain. This CDR3 region has 14 residues. Germline V gene sequence: CDR1 SGHKS, CDR2 YYEKEE (reference sequence). The CDR3 loop reads CAGSPSLMNTEAFF. As DNA, the CDR3 is TGTGCCGGCAGCCCGAGCCTAATGAACACTGAAGCTTTCTTT.

This clonotype turned up a few times. This chain joins TRBV6-6 and TRBJ2-1; 8 bases line up with TRBD2. CDR3 length equals 15 residues. The V gene end was trimmed by 4 bases and the J gene end by 8 bases; junction bases not matched to a gene: 10. Per the germline V gene, CDR1 is MNHNY and CDR2 is SVGAGI (reference sequence). CDR3 residues: CASSSGSGRVDEQFF. CDR3 nucleotide sequence: TGTGCCAGCAGTTCGGGAAGCGGGAGAGTCGATGAGCAGTTCTTC.

The chain links TRBV7-3 to TRBJ2-6; D uncertain. Germline V gene sequence: CDR1 SGHTA, CDR2 FQGTGA. Trimming pared 0 bases from V and 0 bases from J, leaving 9 bases between. The CDR3 runs to 17 residues. DNA of the CDR3: TGTGCCAGCAGCTTAACGCCCGCTGGCTCTGGGGCCAACGTCCTGACTTTC. Its translation is CASSLTPAGSGANVLTF.

V usage is TRBV5-4 and J usage is TRBJ2-3; D not resolved. Germline lookup yields CDR1 SGHNT and CDR2 YYREEE (reference sequence). The CDR3 has 14 residues. Between the trimmed V and J ends, which lost 0 bases and 2 bases, there was a span of 7 bases. The DNA for the CDR3 is TGTGCCAGCAGCTTGGCATCCTACACAGATACGCAGTATTTT. Its protein product is CASSLASYTDTQYF.

The chain recombines TRBV6-6 with TRBJ1-5; a weak D match, TRBD1 (5 bases). Germline assignment: CDR1 MNHNY and CDR2 SVGAGI (reference sequence). Trimming took off 7 bases at V and 6 bases at J, with 22 bases between the two ends. This CDR3 region has 16 residues. CDR3 residues: CASTQGQAGWGQPQHF. The CDR3 DNA sequence: TGTGCCAGCACCCAGGGCCAGGCCGGTTGGGGTCAGCCCCAGCATTTT.

CDR3 sequence: CATSRETAYEQYF. The CDR3 nucleotides read TGTGCCACCAGCAGAGAAACAGCGTACGAGCAGTACTTC. The chain couples TRBV15 to TRBJ2-7; no clear D gene. CDR3 length: 13 amino acids. Between the trimmed V and J ends, which lost 0 bases and 4 bases, there was a span of 7 bases. In germline, CDR1 is LNHNV, CDR2 YYDKDF (reference sequence).

The gene calls are TRBV7-2 and TRBJ2-5; weak D call: TRBD2 (6 bases). The CDR3 has 16 residues. Between the trimmed V and J ends, which lost 1 base and 0 bases, there was a span of 12 bases. CDR1 and CDR2 (germline): SGHTA, FQGNSA. The CDR3 loop reads CASSLVWRDYQETQYF. CDR3 bases: TGTGCCAGCAGCTTAGTGTGGCGGGACTACCAAGAGACCCAGTACTTC.

The genes are TRBV28 and TRBJ2-7, with no clear D. The CDR3 totals 16 residues. V lost 2 bases to trimming and J lost 0 bases, with 14 bases between them. Germline values: CDR1 MDHEN, CDR2 SYDVKM. CDR3 coding DNA: TGTGCCAGCAGTTTAAGGGTGGGCACGAGCTCCTACGAGCAGTACTTC. It is translated as CASSLRVGTSSYEQYF.

The table lists this clonotype with a few counts. This chain uses TRBV20-1 with TRBJ1-2, with D tentatively TRBD1 (5 bases). The CDR3 is 13 amino acids. Trimming stripped 0 bases from V and 8 bases from J, with 13 bases between. CDR1 and CDR2 (germline): DFQATT, SNEGSKA (reference sequence). The CDR3 DNA is TGCAGTGCTAGAGATTTCAGGGTCTGGGGCTACACCTTC. It translates to CSARDFRVWGYTF.

The V call is TRBV6-6, the J call TRBJ2-7; 7 nucleotides agree with TRBD1. The germline gives CDR1 MNHNY, CDR2 SVGAGI (reference sequence). With 2 bases clipped from V and 10 bases from J, the junction kept 8 bases outside the gene matches. CDR3 length: 13 amino acids. CDR3: CASSYRGLSTQYF. The CDR3 nucleotides are TGTGCCAGCAGTTACAGGGGGCTGTCTACCCAGTACTTC.

This clonotype was seen more than once but under ten times. The chain is built from TRBV12-3 or TRBV12-4 and TRBJ1-6, with a possible D match to TRBD1 (6 bases). The CDR3 has 16 amino acids. The germline V and J ends were trimmed by 8 bases and 8 bases, with 22 bases remaining between them. The CDR3 sequence: CASALETRGGDSPLHF. The CDR3 DNA sequence: TGTGCCAGCGCCTTAGAGACCAGGGGAGGTGATTCACCCCTCCACTTT.

The V gene is TRBV24-1, the J gene TRBJ1-5; tentative D call: TRBD1 (6 bases). The CDR3 is 16 residues long. Germline CDR1 and CDR2: KGHDR and SFDVKD. Trimming pared 4 bases from V and 2 bases from J, leaving 14 bases between. The CDR3 nucleotides read TGTGCCACCAGTGACTCTTCGTGGACAGGCAATCAGCCCCAGCATTTT. Its translation is CATSDSSWTGNQPQHF.

This clonotype has only a few counts. The rearrangement joins TRBV20-1 to TRBJ2-7; 9 bases are a match to TRBD2. V dropped 2 bases and J dropped 3; count of bases not matched to a gene: 5. The germline CDR1 and CDR2 sequences are DFQATT and SNEGSKA (reference sequence). This CDR3 has 14 amino acids. The CDR3 nucleotides read TGCAGTGCTAGACGGACTAGCGACCTCTACGAGCAGTACTTC. Protein sequence: CSARRTSDLYEQYF.

This clonotype has at least ten counts. The rearrangement uses TRBV29-1 and TRBJ2-5; D gene uncertain. The end of the DNA is better explained by TRBJ2-7, so the J call may be wrong. The CDR3 has 12 residues. Per germline, CDR1 SQVTM and CDR2 ANQGSEA. The CDR3 DNA reads as TGCAGCGTTGGGGATAAGGGCTACGAGCAGTACTTC. It translates to CSVGDKGYEQYF.

This clonotype was seen a handful of times. The V and J genes are TRBV20-1 and TRBJ2-2; the D call may be TRBD1 or TRBD2 (6 bases each). CDR1 is DFQATT and CDR2 is SNEGSKA in the germline V gene (reference sequence). This CDR3 is 14 amino acids long. V dropped 1 base and J dropped 4 bases, with 10 bases sitting between them. The CDR3 reads CSARAGALTGELFF. CDR3 DNA sequence: TGCAGTGCTAGAGCGGGGGCCCTCACCGGGGAGCTGTTTTTT.

The chain carries TRBV6-5 and TRBJ1-2; possible D gene TRBD1, 5 bases. Between the trimmed V and J ends, which lost 0 bases and 0 bases, there was a span of 14 bases. The CDR3 contains 17 residues. From germline, CDR1 is MNHEY and CDR2 SVGAGI. The CDR3 DNA reads TGTGCCAGCAGTTACTCCCCTTGGGGGGGGACTAACTATGGCTACACCTTC. Translation gives CASSYSPWGGTNYGYTF.

The chain carries TRBV7-6 and TRBJ2-1; possibly TRBD2 for D (6 bases). V dropped 6 bases and J dropped 4 bases, with 16 bases sitting between them. Germline CDR1 is SGHVS and CDR2 is FNYEAQ. The CDR3 contains 15 residues. The CDR3 coding sequence is TGTGCCAGCAGGCCCGGGACTGGGGTTTACAATGAGCAGTTCTTC. It yields the protein CASRPGTGVYNEQFF.

The rearrangement uses TRBV5-1 and TRBJ2-5; D may correspond to TRBD1 or TRBD2 (5 bases each). The CDR3 is 15 residues long. V gave up 3 bases and J gave up 2 bases, with 14 bases separating them. The germline V gene has CDR1 SGHRS and CDR2 YFSETQ. The DNA for the CDR3 is TGCGCCAGCAGCTCTTCGGGGCGTCCTCAAGAGACCCAGTACTTC. Translating gives CASSSSGRPQETQYF.

The V call is TRBV20-1, the J call TRBJ2-1, with TRBD2 as a possible D gene (6 bases). The CDR3 loop spans 17 amino acids. Between the trimmed V and J ends, which lost 0 bases and 6 bases, there was a span of 21 bases. Germline CDR1 is DFQATT and CDR2 is SNEGSKA (reference sequence). The chain's CDR3 is CSARDALLAAISNEQFF. As DNA, the CDR3 is TGCAGTGCTAGAGATGCCCTATTAGCGGCTATTTCCAATGAGCAGTTCTTC.

Ten or more counts support this clonotype. The chain uses TRBV5-1 and TRBJ1-2; D not certain. The CDR3 runs 13 residues. Germline V lookup: CDR1 SGHRS, CDR2 YFSETQ. With 0 bases removed from V and 5 bases from J, the gap between germline ends came to 8 bases. CDR3 sequence: CASSLAGEYGYTF. The CDR3 bases are TGCGCCAGCAGCTTGGCCGGGGAATATGGCTACACCTTC.

This clonotype was observed many times. A read error may account for a junction end that differs from germline. This chain uses TRBV6-5 with TRBJ1-1; D is undetermined. In germline, CDR1 is MNHEY, CDR2 SVGAGI. The length of the CDR3 is 12 residues. CDR3 protein: CASSNSGTEAFF. The CDR3 DNA sequence: TGTGCCAGCAGTAACTCGGGAACTGAAGCTTTCTTT.

The sample holds a few counts of this clonotype. The chain combines TRBV4-1 with TRBJ2-1; the match to TRBD1 covers 9 bases. V dropped 2 bases and J dropped 5; count of bases not matched to a gene: 4. Germline V CDR1 and CDR2: MGHRA, YSYEKL. The CDR3 runs to 15 residues. CDR3 protein: CASSQYRTGDNEQFF. The CDR3 DNA reads TGCGCCAGCAGCCAATATAGGACAGGGGACAATGAGCAGTTCTTC.

The rearrangement uses TRBV6-2 or TRBV6-3 and TRBJ2-1; 11 nucleotides line up with TRBD2. The germline gives CDR1 MNHEY, CDR2 SVGEGT. The ends lost 4 bases at V and 3 bases at J; junction bases unmatched: 5. The CDR3 loop spans 16 amino acids. As DNA, the CDR3 is TGTGCCAGCAGTTCTCCACTAGCGGGGGTCTACAATGAGCAGTTCTTC. It specifies CASSSPLAGVYNEQFF.

This clonotype was seen a handful of times. This rearrangement joins TRBV2 to TRBJ1-2; 7 positions agree with TRBD1. The germline V gene encodes CDR1 SNHLY and CDR2 FYNNEI. J gave up 6 bases and V 6 bases, and 10 bases lay outside the gene matches. CDR3 length: 14 residues. CDR3 coding DNA: TGTGCCAGCAGGATAGGGGGCAGTACAGATGGCTACACCTTC. The encoded protein is CASRIGGSTDGYTF.

This clonotype occurred once. The V and J genes are TRBV6-6 and TRBJ1-1, with TRBD1 identical over 7 bases. The CDR3 has 14 residues. Trimming at V came to 5 bases and at J to 3 bases, leaving 6 bases not matched to a gene. Germline CDR1 MNHNY, CDR2 SVGAGI (reference sequence). The DNA for the CDR3 is TGTGCCAGCAGTGGAAGGACAGGAGACACTGAAGCTTTCTTT. Protein sequence: CASSGRTGDTEAFF.

This clonotype was seen only a few times. The germline gene is not matched at one end of the junction; a read error may be the cause. This sequence joins TRBV11-1 and TRBJ1-2, with 7 bases identical to TRBD1. The V gene's germline CDR1 is SGHAT and CDR2 FQDESV (reference sequence). CDR3 size: 14 residues. This CDR3 reads CASSLSGTDYGYTF. In DNA, the CDR3 is TGTGCCAGCAGCTTATCCGGGACAGACTATGGTTACACCTTC.

This clonotype was recorded only once. The J gene is TRBJ2-7, the V gene TRBV7-3; D may be TRBD1 (6 bases). The CDR3 contains 16 residues. Per germline, CDR1 SGHTA and CDR2 FQGTGA. V shed 1 base and J shed 1 base, with 14 bases lying between them. The CDR3 coding sequence is TGTGCCAGCAGCTTAATAGGTGGGACAACTTCCTACGAGCAGTACTTC. Translated: CASSLIGGTTSYEQYF.

In this sample, this clonotype turned up a few times. This chain connects TRBV29-1 to TRBJ1-1; 7 nucleotides align to TRBD1. Germline loops: CDR1 SQVTM, CDR2 ANQGSEA. The V and J ends lost 3 bases and 7 bases, in that order; junction bases with no gene match: 8. CDR3 size: 13 residues. The CDR3 loop reads CSVEDSGTDEAFF. In DNA form, the CDR3 reads TGCAGCGTTGAGGATTCCGGGACAGATGAAGCTTTCTTT.